This TCR beta chain was recorded in a study of blood T cell repertoires in COVID-19. Study as a whole: In each case, the material was cDNA or gDNA derived from T cells, B-cell-depleted T cells, or PBMCs.

CDR3 length: 14 amino acids. The germline gives CDR1 SGHDT, CDR2 YYEEEE. V lost 5 bases and J 6 bases, leaving 14 bases between the germline ends. Sequencing used immunoSEQ multiplex PCR; TCRdb keeps in-frame clones, though not all of them. The data contain over 150,000 clones, 90% of them singletons. The source material was peripheral blood. This chain links TRBV5-6 with TRBJ2-2, with a tentative D call TRBD2 (6 bases). The receptor was derived from a man aged 45 to 65 with acute or convalescent COVID-19. The CDR3 loop is CASRNGLNPGELFF. In nucleotides, the CDR3 is TGTGCCAGCAGAAACGGACTAAACCCCGGGGAGCTGTTTTTT.